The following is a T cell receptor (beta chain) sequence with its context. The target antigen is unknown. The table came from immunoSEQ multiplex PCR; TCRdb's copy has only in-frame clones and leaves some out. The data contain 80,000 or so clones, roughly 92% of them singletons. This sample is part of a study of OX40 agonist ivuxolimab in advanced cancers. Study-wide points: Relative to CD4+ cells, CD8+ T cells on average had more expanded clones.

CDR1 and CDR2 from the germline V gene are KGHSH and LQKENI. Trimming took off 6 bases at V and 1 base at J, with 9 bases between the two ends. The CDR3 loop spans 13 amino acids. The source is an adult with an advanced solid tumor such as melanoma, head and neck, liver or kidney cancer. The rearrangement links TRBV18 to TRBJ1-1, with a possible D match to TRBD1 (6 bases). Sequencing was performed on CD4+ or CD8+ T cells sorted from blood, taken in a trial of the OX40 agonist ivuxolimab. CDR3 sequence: CASSRQENTEAFF. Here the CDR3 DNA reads TGTGCCAGCTCTCGACAGGAGAACACTGAAGCTTTCTTT.